These 21 T cell receptor beta chains were sequenced from one sample in a study of cytomegalovirus exposure and HLA in healthy donors. The PCR employed 60 Vbeta primers together with 13 Jbeta primers. Profiled with immunoSEQ multiplex PCR; TCRdb holds only in-frame clones, not every one. Seen here are more than 100,000 clones, more than 60% observed once, and the top ten hold less than 2%. The sample comprised PBMCs. All receptors come from a woman between 18 and 29 years old in good health and CMV-seronegative.

This clone is a singleton in its sample. CDR3 residues: CAWSRDTKNTGELFF. In DNA, the CDR3 is TGTGCCTGGAGTCGGGACACCAAAAACACCGGGGAGCTGTTTTTT. The gene calls are TRBV30 and TRBJ2-2, with D possibly matching TRBD1 (6 bases). The CDR3 has 15 amino acids. Germline CDR1 GTSNPN, CDR2 SVGIG (reference sequence). V was shortened by 2 bases and J by 2 bases, with 12 bases between the two germline ends.

J is TRBJ2-5 and V is TRBV18; 8 nucleotides align to TRBD1. The germline CDR1 and CDR2 sequences are KGHSH and LQKENI. V lost 3 bases and J lost 5; bases outside the gene matches: 5. There are 14 residues in the CDR3. The CDR3 DNA is TGTGCCAGCTCACCGGAGACAGGGGACGAGACCCAGTACTTC. It specifies CASSPETGDETQYF.

Turning to this clone: One junction end disagrees with the germline gene, perhaps due to a read error. This chain uses TRBV30 with TRBJ1-2; the match to TRBD1 covers 9 bases. CDR3 length: 15 amino acids. CDR1 and CDR2 (germline): GTSNPN, SVGIG (reference sequence). In DNA form, the CDR3 reads TGTACCTGGAGTATGTGGGACAGGGAAACTTCATTCTCTCTTTTC. Amino acids: CTWSMWDRETSFSLF.

The sample holds one count of this clone. The chain joins TRBV4-1 to TRBJ2-1; weak D call: TRBD1 (7 bases). The CDR3 contains 16 residues. V was shortened by 2 bases and J by 8 bases, with 19 bases between the two germline ends. From germline, CDR1 is MGHRA and CDR2 YSYEKL. CDR3 in amino acids: CASSQLGGGEEDEQFF. DNA of the CDR3: TGCGCCAGCAGCCAATTAGGGGGCGGGGAGGAGGATGAGCAGTTCTTC.

This sequence joins TRBV6-5 and TRBJ1-4; maybe TRBD1 (5 bases). Germline assignment: CDR1 MNHEY and CDR2 SVGAGI. This CDR3 is built from 14 residues. V lost 6 bases, J lost 8 bases, and 16 bases lay in between. The CDR3 DNA follows: TGTGCCAGCAGCTCCTCGGGGGATGGGGAAAAACTGTTTTTT. It encodes CASSSSGDGEKLFF.

This clone came up once. This chain links TRBV4-1 with TRBJ2-4; D perhaps matches TRBD1 (5 bases). Trimming took 0 bases from V and 4 from J, leaving 16 bases between them. CDR3 size: 17 residues. Germline lookup yields CDR1 MGHRA and CDR2 YSYEKL. The CDR3 sequence: CASSQEGVLTVKNIQYF. The CDR3 DNA reads as TGCGCCAGCAGCCAAGAAGGGGTCCTTACAGTAAAAAACATTCAGTACTTC.

This clone was picked up a small number of times. V and J are TRBV6-7 and TRBJ2-7, with 7 bases matching TRBD2. TRBV6-7 falls under the ORF class, with uncertain function. This CDR3 has 14 amino acids. The V and J ends lost 7 bases and 6 bases, in that order; junction bases with no gene match: 12. As DNA, the CDR3 is TGTGCCAGCACCGCGTTGCGGGAGCCGGGCGAGCAGTACTTC. The encoded protein is CASTALREPGEQYF.

The rearrangement joins TRBV30 to TRBJ2-1, with TRBD2 matching over 8 bases. The CDR3 contains 15 residues. Trimming removed 3 bases from V and 4 bases from J; junction bases left unmatched: 8. Germline values: CDR1 GTSNPN, CDR2 SVGIG (reference sequence). CDR3 in DNA: TGTGCCTGGAGGTCAGCGGGAGAAGGGTACAATGAGCAGTTCTTC. This sequence encodes CAWRSAGEGYNEQFF.

The chain couples TRBV6-5 to TRBJ2-6; D may be TRBD1 (5 bases). Deletions cut 4 bases from V and 12 bases from J, with 16 bases between. This CDR3 region has 14 residues. Per germline, CDR1 MNHEY and CDR2 SVGAGI. This chain's CDR3 is CASSLDSSSSVLTF. CDR3 sequence (DNA): TGTGCCAGCAGTTTAGACAGCTCTTCGTCCGTCCTGACTTTC.

The chain uses TRBV6-4 and TRBJ1-1, with D possibly matching TRBD1 (5 bases). Trimming shortened V by 7 bases and J by 3 bases, and 15 bases separated the two germline ends. Germline CDR1 and CDR2: MRHNA and SNTAGT. The CDR3 runs 14 residues. In nucleotides, the CDR3 is TGTGCCAGCAATCAGGGTTTAGGGTACACTGAAGCTTTCTTT. Translated: CASNQGLGYTEAFF.

This clone was detected a few times. The V gene is TRBV19, the J gene TRBJ1-1; TRBD1 matches 9 bases. The trim removed 6 bases at V and 6 bases at J, leaving 8 bases unmatched. This CDR3 comprises 14 residues. Germline lookup yields CDR1 LNHDA and CDR2 SQIVND (reference sequence). CDR3 in DNA: TGTGCCAGTAGAAAACAGGGGGCAGCTTCTGAAGCTTTCTTT. It yields the protein CASRKQGAASEAFF.

This clone has just one count. The chain has TRBV6-1 and TRBJ1-2; 9 bases agree with TRBD1. Germline trimming cut 7 bases from V and 2 bases from J; bases unmatched to any gene: 8. Per germline, CDR1 MNHNS and CDR2 SASEGT. This CDR3 is 15 amino acids long. CDR3 bases: TGTGCCAGCAACCCGACAGGGGGATACAACTATGGCTACACCTTC. It codes for CASNPTGGYNYGYTF.

The chain uses TRBV10-3 and TRBJ2-5; 12 bases match TRBD2. The CDR3 contains 12 residues. Trimming took 10 bases from V and 4 from J; bases not matched to a gene: 1. The germline V gene encodes CDR1 ENHRY and CDR2 SYGVKD. The CDR3 sequence is CATSGRGETQYF. CDR3 nucleotides: TGTGCCACTAGCGGGAGGGGAGAGACCCAGTACTTC.

This chain connects TRBV5-4 to TRBJ2-5; D remains unclear. Trimming pared 1 base from V and 0 bases from J, leaving 4 bases between. Looked up from germline, CDR1 is SGHNT and CDR2 is YYREEE (reference sequence). The CDR3 is 13 residues long. CDR3 DNA: TGTGCCAGCAGCTTGCAGGACCAAGAGACCCAGTACTTC. Protein: CASSLQDQETQYF.

This chain connects TRBV27 to TRBJ1-1; TRBD1 agrees at 11 bases. The CDR3 spans 15 residues. The J segment lost 5 bases and the V segment lost 5 bases, leaving 7 bases of the junction unmatched. In germline, CDR1 is MNHEY, CDR2 SMNVEV (reference sequence). The CDR3, as DNA: TGTGCCAGCAGTCATGGACAGGGGGCGTGGACTGAAGCTTTCTTT. This encodes CASSHGQGAWTEAFF.

For this clone: At one boundary the junction diverges from the germline segment, which might be a read error. This chain uses TRBV30 with TRBJ2-3, with 8 bases matching TRBD2. This CDR3 contains 17 residues. In germline, CDR1 is GTSNPN, CDR2 SVGIG (reference sequence). In nucleotides, the CDR3 is TGTGACTGGAGCCCCGCGCCTCCAGCGGGAGTAACAGATACGCAGTATTTT. Translating it yields CDWSPAPPAGVTDTQYF.

This CDR3 is CASSLTFGQGAEAFF. The CDR3 region has the DNA TGTGCCAGCAGCTTAACATTCGGACAGGGCGCTGAAGCTTTCTTT. The rearrangement joins TRBV7-2 to TRBJ1-1, with TRBD1 identical over 8 bases. Germline loops: CDR1 SGHTA, CDR2 FQGNSA. The length of the CDR3 is 15 residues. V trimming: 2 bases; J trimming: 6 bases; junction bases outside the gene matches: 8.

V gene TRBV4-1 combines with J gene TRBJ1-3; a possible D gene is TRBD1 (5 bases). CDR1 and CDR2 (germline): MGHRA, YSYEKL. Trimming pared 0 bases from V and 5 bases from J, leaving 17 bases between. This CDR3 has 17 amino acids. CDR3 loop: CASSQDRIMGGRNTIYF. For the CDR3, the DNA is TGCGCCAGCAGCCAAGACCGAATTATGGGGGGGAGAAACACCATATATTTT.

The rearrangement joins TRBV2 to TRBJ1-1; possible D gene TRBD1, 5 bases. The germline CDR1 and CDR2 sequences are SNHLY and FYNNEI. The CDR3 has 14 amino acids. Trimming removed 8 bases at V and 5 bases at J, with 18 bases between. The CDR3 is CASVSQGGGTEAFF. The CDR3 bases are TGTGCCAGCGTATCGCAGGGAGGCGGAACTGAAGCTTTCTTT.

This clone was counted between two and nine times. This chain uses TRBV27 with TRBJ2-1; unclear D gene. Germline-derived CDR1 and CDR2 are MNHEY and SMNVEV (reference sequence). The CDR3 contains 13 residues. Trimming took off 4 bases at V and 8 bases at J, with 12 bases between the two ends. Here the CDR3 reads CASSSPPSDEQFF. In DNA form, the CDR3 reads TGTGCCAGCAGTTCCCCCCCCTCGGATGAGCAGTTCTTC.

In nucleotides, the CDR3 is TGTGCCAGCAGCCCGGGACTAGCGGGAGTAGGCGAGCAGTACTTC. Translating gives CASSPGLAGVGEQYF. V and J are TRBV6-5 and TRBJ2-7; 14 nucleotides agree with TRBD2. Germline V gives CDR1 MNHEY, CDR2 SVGAGI. The CDR3 is 15 residues long. The V and J ends lost 6 bases and 6 bases, in that order; junction bases with no gene match: 7.